Reported below is one T cell receptor beta chain. Its cognate antigen is unknown. With 0 bases clipped from V and 7 bases from J, the junction kept 8 bases outside the gene matches. Per germline, CDR1 SGDLS and CDR2 YYNGEE. This CDR3 has 17 amino acids. Only in-frame clones appear in the TCRdb table, and some are missing; sequencing was by immunoSEQ multiplex PCR. The repertoire holds around 80,000 clones, with 85% to 90% as singletons. This specimen belongs to a study of identifying expanded T cells in peripheral blood. Study-level findings and limits: Over around two and four weeks, about 15 and 19 clones changed, versus approximately 1.2 between replicates.

During the collection period, no donor immune events like infections were recorded. The material sequenced was blood. The chain carries TRBV9 and TRBJ2-1; 12 bases are a match to TRBD2. This clonotype was sampled from a person aged 18 to 70 in good health. In nucleotides, the CDR3 is TGTGCCAGCAGCGTAGCGGCTAGCGGGGGGGCCAGAAATGAGCAGTTCTTC. Translating it yields CASSVAASGGARNEQFF.